This TCR beta chain was sequenced for a study of CD8+ T cells in alopecia areata. Reverse transcribed after extraction, RNA yielded cDNA as the sequencing template. Sequencing was performed with immunoSEQ multiplex PCR; in TCRdb, only in-frame clones are kept and a portion is missing. Of about 110,000 clones detected, 45% to 60% appear once; the ten largest clones hold more than 20%. CDR3 length equals 17 residues. Germline CDR1 and CDR2: MDHEN and SYDVKM. V was pared by 2 bases and J by 2 bases, with 8 bases of the junction left unmatched. Input material: NKG2D-low CD8+ T cells sorted from blood. The sequence came from a human donor with alopecia areata. This chain joins TRBV28 and TRBJ2-5; 10 bases map to TRBD2. The CDR3 loop is CASSLGLAGVNQETQYF. In DNA, the CDR3 is TGTGCCAGCAGTTTAGGGCTAGCGGGAGTAAATCAAGAGACCCAGTACTTC.